The entry that follows covers one T cell receptor beta chain sequence. The antigen is not known. V shed 5 bases and J shed 1 base, with 12 bases lying between them. This CDR3 contains 15 residues. Germline values: CDR1 MRHNA, CDR2 SNTAGT. These data come from a study of T cell responses to AZD1222 COVID-19 vaccine. Study-wide results and caveats: Spike-wide coverage was observed for vaccine-associated CD4 TCRs, with dominant responses at 160-218 and 743-854. It was only a handful of AZD1222 recipients who were seropositive at baseline. White British donors predominated, females outnumbered males, and clonal diversity was possibly underestimated.

Here immunoSEQ multiplex PCR was the method, and the copy in TCRdb shows in-frame clones only, minus some. The table has 70,000 to 95,000 clones, more than 85% seen once. The chain recombines TRBV6-4 with TRBJ1-5; D is perhaps TRBD1 (6 bases). The sample here was peripheral blood, taken 28 days after the second AZD1222 dose. The origin of this receptor is an adult who received the AZD1222 COVID-19 vaccine. CDR3 amino acids: CASSLNRVSNQPQHF. CDR3 DNA: TGTGCCAGCAGTTTAAACAGGGTCAGCAATCAGCCCCAGCATTTT.